This note documents a single TCR beta chain sequence. The antigen is unknown. The data were taken from a study of cytomegalovirus exposure and HLA in healthy donors. Overall study results and limits: Most TCR sequences showed up rarely, but some public TCRs showed up in many donors.

Per the germline V gene, CDR1 is SGHKS and CDR2 is YYEKEE (reference sequence). CDR3 length: 15 amino acids. V shed 3 bases and J shed 0 bases, with 11 bases lying between them. The donors formed part of the roughly 120-subject validation cohort, distinct from the roughly 700-subject first cohort. Assay used: immunoSEQ multiplex PCR; TCRdb lists only in-frame clones, some missing. Of approximately 200,000 clones listed, 81% are singletons. The specimen was PBMCs. The rearrangement uses TRBV5-5 and TRBJ2-3; D gene ambiguous. This receptor was taken from a young woman in good health and CMV-seronegative. The DNA of the CDR3 is TGTGCCAGCAGCTCCTTGGTGACTAGCACAGATACGCAGTATTTT. It encodes CASSSLVTSTDTQYF.